A single sample is the source of the 22 T cell receptor beta chains below, sequenced in a study of T cells in severe cutaneous drug reactions. Bulk and single-cell libraries used iRepertoire multiplex PCR with TCR subtype-specific primers. TCRdb re-called the multiplex PCR reads, yielding one record per CDR3 amino acid sequence without DNA. The listing contains some 7,700 distinct CDR3 sequences. Sequenced patients had Stevens-Johnson syndrome or toxic epidermal necrolysis caused by carbamazepine. Sequencing was done on a sample of cells from a skin blister. Receptors originate from a human donor with a severe cutaneous adverse drug reaction.

V is TRBV28 and J is TRBJ1-1. Germline V gene sequence: CDR1 MDHEN, CDR2 SYDVKM. The CDR3 is made up of 11 amino acids. This chain's CDR3 is CASSRHTEAFF.

V is TRBV28 and J is TRBJ2-7; lacking DNA, the TRBD1 call made by TCRdb goes unchecked. The length of the CDR3 is 14 residues. CDR1 is MDHEN, CDR2 SYDVKM, per germline. CDR3 loop: CASRRGQGAYEQYF.

V usage is TRBV12-3 or TRBV12-4 and J usage is TRBJ2-2; the TRBD2 assignment by TCRdb is unverifiable without DNA. The CDR3 is made up of 17 amino acids. This CDR3 reads CAIWGPPGLRDTGELFF.

The chain carries TRBV19 and TRBJ2-3; TCRdb designates TRBD2, a call that cannot be tested without DNA. CDR3 size: 16 residues. In germline, CDR1 is LNHDA, CDR2 SQIVND (reference sequence). The CDR3 protein is CASSSLRTSGRDTQYF.

CDR3 sequence reads: CASSSRLAGYEQYF. The chain employs TRBV27 and TRBJ2-7; no DNA is available, so the TRBD2 call from TCRdb remains unchecked. CDR3 length: 14 amino acids. CDR1 and CDR2 (germline): MNHEY, SMNVEV (reference sequence).

The gene calls are TRBV20-1 and TRBJ2-5; the D call from TCRdb, TRBD2, cannot be confirmed without DNA. The CDR3 length is 15 residues. Germline values: CDR1 DFQATT, CDR2 SNEGSKA (reference sequence). The CDR3 sequence: CSAPGTSGREETQYF.

The rearrangement uses TRBV5-1 and TRBJ2-7; TCRdb reports TRBD1, a call that lacks DNA to check it against. CDR3 length equals 15 residues. Germline CDR1 reads SGHRS; CDR2 reads YFSETQ. The CDR3 is CASSLTGTEGNEQYF.

V usage is TRBV6-5 and J usage is TRBJ2-3; with no DNA, the TCRdb D assignment of TRBD2 cannot be verified. The germline CDR1 and CDR2 sequences are MNHEY and SVGAGI. The CDR3 sequence is 17 residues long. The CDR3 protein is CASSPPGVAGVPDTQYF.

The V gene is TRBV4-1, the J gene TRBJ1-1. CDR3 length: 15 residues. Germline V gene lookup returns CDR1 MGHRA and CDR2 YSYEKL. Here the CDR3 reads CASSQDGDINTEAFF.

This clonotype is labeled medium-sized based on frequency. The rearrangement uses TRBV27 and TRBJ2-5; TCRdb's D gene call, TRBD1, goes unchecked for lack of DNA. Germline-derived CDR1 and CDR2 are MNHEY and SMNVEV (reference sequence). This CDR3 is built from 14 residues. This CDR3 reads CASIEQGAWETQYF.

The chain uses TRBV15 and TRBJ2-3; TCRdb's assignment of TRBD2 cannot be checked, as there is no DNA. The CDR3 covers 14 residues. Germline V lookup: CDR1 LNHNV, CDR2 YYDKDF (reference sequence). CDR3 residues: CATSSREETDTQYF.

V usage is TRBV29-1 and J usage is TRBJ1-2; lacking DNA, the TRBD1 call made by TCRdb goes unchecked. This CDR3 spans 13 amino acids. Germline V gene sequence: CDR1 SQVTM, CDR2 ANQGSEA. This CDR3 is CSVLDGQGQGYTF. The full variable domain, rest sourced from reference TRBV29-1 and TRBJ1-2, is SAVISQKPSRDICQRGTSLTIQCQVDSQVTMMFWYRQQPGQSLTLIATANQGSEATYESGFVIDKFPISRPNLTFSTLTVSNMSPEDSSIYLCSVLDGQGQGYTFGSGTRLTVV.

CDR3 region: CASSFLGAGEKLFF. The chain uses TRBV12-3 or TRBV12-4 and TRBJ1-4; with no DNA, the TCRdb D assignment of TRBD1 cannot be verified. This CDR3 spans 14 amino acids.

The V and J genes are TRBV27 and TRBJ1-1; lacking DNA, the TRBD1 call made by TCRdb goes unchecked. CDR1 is MNHEY and CDR2 is SMNVEV in the germline V gene (reference sequence). The CDR3 has 14 residues. The CDR3 sequence is CASTPLSRNTEAFF.

By frequency, this clonotype is medium-sized (0.01 to 0.1%). This chain uses TRBV6-2 or TRBV6-3 with TRBJ2-3; TCRdb indicates TRBD1, and absent DNA this call remains unverified. The CDR3 consists of 11 residues. The V gene's germline CDR1 is MNHEY and CDR2 SVGEGT. The CDR3: CASSYVGAPYF.

The V call is TRBV10-3, the J call TRBJ1-1. The CDR3 covers 14 residues. The germline V gene encodes CDR1 ENHRY and CDR2 SYGVKD. The CDR3 sequence: CAINGAAGNTEAFF.

This chain uses TRBV10-1 with TRBJ1-1; the TRBD1 assignment by TCRdb is unverifiable without DNA. CDR3 length: 13 amino acids. Looked up from germline, CDR1 is WNHNN and CDR2 is SYGVQD (reference sequence). This CDR3 reads CASSVGQNTEAFF.

The rearrangement uses TRBV10-2 and TRBJ2-7. This CDR3 is built from 14 residues. The germline gives CDR1 WSHSY, CDR2 SAAADI. Here the CDR3 reads CASSRDGTHYEQYF.

This chain uses TRBV6-5 with TRBJ2-7; TCRdb indicates TRBD1, and absent DNA this call remains unverified. The CDR3 covers 12 residues. Germline V CDR1 and CDR2: MNHEY, SVGAGI. The CDR3 spells CATFGGYYEQYF.

This clonotype is called medium-sized based on its frequency. The chain employs TRBV6-6 and TRBJ2-3; TCRdb indicates TRBD2, and absent DNA this call remains unverified. From germline, CDR1 is MNHNY and CDR2 SVGAGI (reference sequence). This CDR3 comprises 14 residues. CDR3 protein: CASSSRLDPDTQYF.

The rearrangement uses TRBV27 and TRBJ1-2. The germline V gene encodes CDR1 MNHEY and CDR2 SMNVEV (reference sequence). The CDR3 length is 13 residues. The CDR3 sequence: CASSLSASSGYTF.

The chain carries TRBV28 and TRBJ2-3; TCRdb's assignment of TRBD2 cannot be checked, as there is no DNA. The CDR3 consists of 15 residues. Germline V gives CDR1 MDHEN, CDR2 SYDVKM. This CDR3 is CASSLSPGLTDTQYF.